This T cell receptor (beta chain) was obtained from a study of T cells in women clearing cervical HPV infection (dated by TCRdb to the late 2010s). About the study as a whole: The cases were about two dozen women with histologically confirmed HPV16-related CIN3 or worse, and 2 of those women had invasive cancers. The 20 to 30 controls were women who cleared a single incident HPV16 infection within 12 months without developing precancer or cancer. Blood from cases was drawn at the visit where the lesion was first identified, while blood from controls was drawn once the infection was no longer detected. Among cases, blood sampling came a median of almost 150 days after lesion detection, with an interquartile range of about 85 to 220 days. Since HLA typing was available for only a few women, HLA type could not be ruled out as a confounder. An exploratory proof-of-principle case-control study, nested within the Guanacaste HPV Natural History Study in Costa Rica, was conducted to compare TCR repertoires across cervical HPV16 outcomes. Cases were matched to controls by age within five years and by the year the sample was collected. Median age was 34 years in cases versus 38 to 45 in controls, and baseline characteristics did not differ significantly. In the parent cohort, some 10,000 women aged 18 or older were enrolled in Guanacaste, Costa Rica, during about 1992 to 1994 and were followed for six to seven years. Five blinded duplicates per group were added as quality controls, so that 60 or so samples were obtained: about 50 participants and about 10 replicates.

The immunoSEQ assay used multiplex PCR to amplify TCR beta CDR3 regions from an average of roughly 1.2 ug of genomic DNA per sample. To correct primer bias, the assay used a complete synthetic TCR repertoire to set an amplification baseline. The amplicons were sequenced using the Illumina platform. For the original study's pipeline: Sequences were error-corrected by clustering with frequency ratios and a modified nearest-neighbor algorithm, then analyzed in the immunoSEQ Analyzer with IMGT gene definitions. At each rarefaction depth, TCR richness and evenness were averaged over 20 rarefaction repeats, and samples with fewer sequences than the depth were excluded. Wilcoxon rank sum tests with FDR correction were used to compare V, D and J gene relative abundances between the groups. Blinded duplicates gave an intraclass correlation of more than 90% for TCR richness and an average of roughly 76% across about 65 gene segments. Not all clones reach the TCRdb copy of this immuneACCESS table, which keeps in-frame sequences only. Checked studies attribute under half of the gap to unresolved V genes and leave the rest unexplained. The DNA gave D and trimming, while V, J and clone size come from that table. The sample table gives tens of thousands of clones. The ten largest account for 7.5% to 9.5% of the sample.

Results the study describes overall, beyond this receptor: The cross-sectional design could not show whether the associations came before the infection or were a result of it, and neither effector/memory subsets nor HPV-specific T cells were isolated. Cases were distinguished from controls with an estimated AUC of 0.65 to 0.85 by random forest classifiers combining richness and V gene abundances. T-cell numbers per sample were unknown, so richness differences could reflect varying T-cell content rather than repertoire biology. Significantly higher TCR repertoire richness was observed in CIN3+ cases than in controls across sequencing depths, whereas no difference in evenness was found. Cases had lower TRBV6-7 relative abundance than controls (around 0.11% versus 0.15%; Bonferroni P = 0.0008).

Trimming leaves V shorter by 3 bases and J shorter by 2 bases, with the junction holding 5 bases beyond the gene matches. The CDR3 has 16 amino acids, counting the end cysteine and phenylalanine. Of the CDR3's DNA, 39 bases were read; they are in frame from base 1. The germline V gene supplies CDR1 SGDLS and CDR2 YYNGEE. Every participant had a single incident cervical HPV16 infection, and prevalent HPV16 infections were excluded. Cervical HPV DNA was detected by MY09/MY11 PCR, and genotyping was performed by dot-blot hybridization. Fifteen mL of heparinized blood were centrifuged, and the buffy coat was split into aliquots, frozen at -30 degrees C, and then kept at -80 degrees C. QIAGEN kits were used to extract genomic DNA from buffy coat specimens. As to this clone: The clone's antigen remains unknown. The CDR3 end falls 3 residues outside the read, so it is completed with the germline J gene.

Recombination connected TRBV9 to TRBJ2-1, with 10 central nucleotides matching TRBD2. The receptor was isolated from a woman between 18 and 69 years old with a cervical HPV16 infection that either progressed to CIN3+ or cleared (not recorded which). Sequenced: blood buffy coat. The CDR3 is CASSAPSGSAYNEQFF. The CDR3 DNA, read in part, is TGTGCCAGCAGCGCACCTAGCGGGAGTGCCTACAATGAG.